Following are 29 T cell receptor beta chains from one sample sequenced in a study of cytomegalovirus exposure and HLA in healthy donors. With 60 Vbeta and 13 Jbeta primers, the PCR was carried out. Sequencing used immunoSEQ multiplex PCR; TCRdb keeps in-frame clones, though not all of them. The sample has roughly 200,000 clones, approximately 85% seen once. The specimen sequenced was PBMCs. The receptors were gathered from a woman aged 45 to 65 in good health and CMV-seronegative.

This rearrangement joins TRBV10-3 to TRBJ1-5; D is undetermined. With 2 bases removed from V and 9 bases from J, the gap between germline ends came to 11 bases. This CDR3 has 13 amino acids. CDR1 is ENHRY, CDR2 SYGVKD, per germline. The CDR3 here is CAISEAGLGPQHF. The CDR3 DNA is TGTGCCATCAGTGAGGCAGGACTCGGGCCCCAGCATTTT.

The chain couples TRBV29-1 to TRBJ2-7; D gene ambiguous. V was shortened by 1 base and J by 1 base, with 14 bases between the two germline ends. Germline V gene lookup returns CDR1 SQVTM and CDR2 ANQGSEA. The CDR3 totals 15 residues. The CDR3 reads CSVEVGRSISYEQYF. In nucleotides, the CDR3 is TGCAGCGTTGAAGTTGGCAGGTCAATATCCTACGAGCAGTACTTC.

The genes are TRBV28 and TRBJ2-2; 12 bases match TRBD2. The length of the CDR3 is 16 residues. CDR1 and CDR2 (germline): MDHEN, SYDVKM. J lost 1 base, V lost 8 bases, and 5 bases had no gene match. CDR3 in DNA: TGTGCCAGCCGTCGGACTAGCGGGGTGAACACCGGGGAGCTGTTTTTT. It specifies CASRRTSGVNTGELFF.

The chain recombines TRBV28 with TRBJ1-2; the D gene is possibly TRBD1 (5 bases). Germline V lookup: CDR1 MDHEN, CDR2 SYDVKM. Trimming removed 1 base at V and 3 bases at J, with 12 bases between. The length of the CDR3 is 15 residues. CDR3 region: CASSLSGGMHYGYTF. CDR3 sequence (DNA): TGTGCCAGCAGTTTATCCGGGGGAATGCACTATGGCTACACCTTC.

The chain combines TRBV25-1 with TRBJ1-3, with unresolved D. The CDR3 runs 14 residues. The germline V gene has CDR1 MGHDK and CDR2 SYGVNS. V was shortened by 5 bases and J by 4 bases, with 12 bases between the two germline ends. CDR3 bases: TGTGCCAGCAGTTTTCCGGGAGCCGGAAACACCATATATTTT. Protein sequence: CASSFPGAGNTIYF.

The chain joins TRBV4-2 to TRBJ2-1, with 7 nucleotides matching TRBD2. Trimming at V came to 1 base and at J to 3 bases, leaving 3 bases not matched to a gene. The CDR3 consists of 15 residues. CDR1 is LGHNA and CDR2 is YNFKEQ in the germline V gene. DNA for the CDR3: TGTGCCAGCAGCCAAGGACTAGCTTTCTACAATGAGCAGTTCTTC. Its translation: CASSQGLAFYNEQFF.

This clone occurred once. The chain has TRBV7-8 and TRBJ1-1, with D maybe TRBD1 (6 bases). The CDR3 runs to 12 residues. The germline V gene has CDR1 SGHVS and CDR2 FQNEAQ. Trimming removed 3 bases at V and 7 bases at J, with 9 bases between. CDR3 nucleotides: TGTGCCAGCAGCTTCGGGGACATTGAAGCTTTCTTT. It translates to CASSFGDIEAFF. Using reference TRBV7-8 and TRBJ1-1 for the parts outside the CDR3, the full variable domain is GAGVSQSPRYKVAKRGQDVALRCDPISGHVSLFWYQQALGQGPEFLTYFQNEAQLDKSGLPSDRFFAERPEGSVSTLKIQRTQQEDSAVYLCASSFGDIEAFFGQGTRLTVV.

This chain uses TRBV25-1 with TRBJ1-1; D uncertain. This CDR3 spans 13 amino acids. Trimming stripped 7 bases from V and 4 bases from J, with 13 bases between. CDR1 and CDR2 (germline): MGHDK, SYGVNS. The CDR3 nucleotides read TGTGCCAGCACCGCCCGGGTCGGCACTGAAGCTTTCTTT. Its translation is CASTARVGTEAFF.

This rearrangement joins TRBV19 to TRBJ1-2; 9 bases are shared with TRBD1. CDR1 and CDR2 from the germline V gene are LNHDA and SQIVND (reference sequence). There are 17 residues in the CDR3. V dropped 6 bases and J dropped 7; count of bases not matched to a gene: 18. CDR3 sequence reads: CASRSQGTGGQGSGYTF. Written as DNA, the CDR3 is TGTGCCAGTAGGTCCCAGGGCACCGGGGGACAGGGCAGTGGCTACACCTTC.

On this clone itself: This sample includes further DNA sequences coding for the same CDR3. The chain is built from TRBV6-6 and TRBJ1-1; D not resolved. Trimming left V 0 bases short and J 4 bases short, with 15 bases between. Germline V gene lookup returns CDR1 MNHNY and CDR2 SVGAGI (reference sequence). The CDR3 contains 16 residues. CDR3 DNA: TGTGCCAGCAGTTACTCGATTGGGTCTGGAGTCACTGAAGCTTTCTTT. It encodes CASSYSIGSGVTEAFF.

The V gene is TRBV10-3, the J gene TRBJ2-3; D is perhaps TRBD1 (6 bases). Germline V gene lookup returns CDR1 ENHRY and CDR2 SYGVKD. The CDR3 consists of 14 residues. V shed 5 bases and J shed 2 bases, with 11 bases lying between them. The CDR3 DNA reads TGTGCCATCAGTTCGGACAGTTACACAGATACGCAGTATTTT. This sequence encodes CAISSDSYTDTQYF.

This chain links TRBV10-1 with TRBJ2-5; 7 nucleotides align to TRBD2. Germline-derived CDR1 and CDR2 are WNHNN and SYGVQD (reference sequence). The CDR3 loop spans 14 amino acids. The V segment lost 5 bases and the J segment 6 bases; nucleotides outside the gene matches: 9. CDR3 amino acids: CASSRTREMKTQYF. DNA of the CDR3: TGCGCCAGCAGTCGGACGCGGGAGATGAAGACCCAGTACTTC.

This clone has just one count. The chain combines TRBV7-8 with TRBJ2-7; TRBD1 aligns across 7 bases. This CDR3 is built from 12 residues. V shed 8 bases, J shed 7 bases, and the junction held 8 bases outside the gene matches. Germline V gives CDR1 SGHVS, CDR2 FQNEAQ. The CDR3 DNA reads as TGTGCCAGCGCGGCAGGGGGTCGGGAGCAGTACTTC. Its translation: CASAAGGREQYF.

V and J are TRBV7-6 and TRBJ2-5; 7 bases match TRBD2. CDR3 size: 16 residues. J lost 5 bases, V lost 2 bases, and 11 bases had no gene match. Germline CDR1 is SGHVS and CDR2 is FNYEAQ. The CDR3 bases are TGTGCCAGCAGCTTACGGGGCGGGAGTCGTGGGGAGACCCAGTACTTC. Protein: CASSLRGGSRGETQYF.

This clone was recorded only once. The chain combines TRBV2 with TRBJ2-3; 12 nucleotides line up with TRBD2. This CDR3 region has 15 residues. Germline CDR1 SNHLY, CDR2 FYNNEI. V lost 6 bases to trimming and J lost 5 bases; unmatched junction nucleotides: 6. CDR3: CASSLTSGSVDTQYF. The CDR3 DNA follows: TGTGCCAGCAGCCTGACTAGCGGGAGCGTAGATACGCAGTATTTT.

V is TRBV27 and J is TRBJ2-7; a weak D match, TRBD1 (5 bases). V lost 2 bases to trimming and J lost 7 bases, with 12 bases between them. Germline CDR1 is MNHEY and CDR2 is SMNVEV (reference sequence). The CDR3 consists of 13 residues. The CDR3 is CASSLGQGREQYF. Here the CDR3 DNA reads TGTGCCAGCAGTTTAGGGCAGGGTCGGGAGCAGTACTTC.

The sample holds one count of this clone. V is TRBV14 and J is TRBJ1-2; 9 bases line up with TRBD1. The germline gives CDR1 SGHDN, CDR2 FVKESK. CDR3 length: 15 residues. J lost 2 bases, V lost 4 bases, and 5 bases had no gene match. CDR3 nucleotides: TGTGCCAGCAGCCGCACAGGGGGCGCCAACTATGGCTACACCTTC. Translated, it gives CASSRTGGANYGYTF. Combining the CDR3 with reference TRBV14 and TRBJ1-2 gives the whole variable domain EAGVTQFPSHSVIEKGQTVTLRCDPISGHDNLYWYRRVMGKEIKFLLHFVKESKQDESGMPNNRFLAERTGGTYSTLKVQPAELEDSGVYFCASSRTGGANYGYTFGSGTRLTVV.

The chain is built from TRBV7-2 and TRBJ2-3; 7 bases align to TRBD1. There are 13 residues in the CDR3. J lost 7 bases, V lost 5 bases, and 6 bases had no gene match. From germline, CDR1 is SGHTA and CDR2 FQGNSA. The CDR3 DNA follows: TGTGCCAGCAGCCGGAACAGGGGATATACGCAGTATTTT. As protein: CASSRNRGYTQYF.

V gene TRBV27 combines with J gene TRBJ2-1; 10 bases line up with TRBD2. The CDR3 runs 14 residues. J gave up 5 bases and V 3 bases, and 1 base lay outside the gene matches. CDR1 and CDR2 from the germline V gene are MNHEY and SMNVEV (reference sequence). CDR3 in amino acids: CASSFLAGDNEQFF. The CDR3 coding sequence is TGTGCCAGCAGTTTTCTAGCGGGAGACAATGAGCAGTTCTTC.

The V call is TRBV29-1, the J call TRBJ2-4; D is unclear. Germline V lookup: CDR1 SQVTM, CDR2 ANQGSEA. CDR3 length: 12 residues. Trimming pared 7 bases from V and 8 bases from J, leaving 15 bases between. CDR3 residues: CSGYRERDIQYF. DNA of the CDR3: TGCAGCGGCTACCGAGAACGGGACATTCAGTACTTC.

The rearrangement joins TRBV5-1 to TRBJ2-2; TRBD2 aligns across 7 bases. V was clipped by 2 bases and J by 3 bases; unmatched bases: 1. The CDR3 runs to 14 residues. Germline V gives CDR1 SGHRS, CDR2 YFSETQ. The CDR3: CASSFRGDTGELFF. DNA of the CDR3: TGCGCCAGCAGCTTTCGGGGGGACACCGGGGAGCTGTTTTTT.

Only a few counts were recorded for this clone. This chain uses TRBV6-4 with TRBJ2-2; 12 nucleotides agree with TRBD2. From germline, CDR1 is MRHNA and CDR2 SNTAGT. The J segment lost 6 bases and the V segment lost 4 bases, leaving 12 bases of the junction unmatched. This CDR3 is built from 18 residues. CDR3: CASSVGLAGGIVAGELFF. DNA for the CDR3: TGTGCCAGCAGTGTTGGGCTAGCGGGAGGGATCGTCGCCGGGGAGCTGTTTTTT.

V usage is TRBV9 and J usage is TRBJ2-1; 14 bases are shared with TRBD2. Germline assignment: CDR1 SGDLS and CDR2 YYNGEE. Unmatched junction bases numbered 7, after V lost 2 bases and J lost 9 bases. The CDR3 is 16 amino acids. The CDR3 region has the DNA TGTGCCAGCAGCGTGGAACAGGGACTAGCGGGAGCTGAGCAGTTCTTC. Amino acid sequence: CASSVEQGLAGAEQFF.

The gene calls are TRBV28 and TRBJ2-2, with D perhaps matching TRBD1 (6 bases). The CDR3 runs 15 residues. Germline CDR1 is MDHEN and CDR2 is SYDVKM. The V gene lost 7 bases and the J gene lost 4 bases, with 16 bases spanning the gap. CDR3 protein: CASIHRPRGTGELFF. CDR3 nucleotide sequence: TGTGCCAGCATTCACCGGCCCAGGGGCACCGGGGAGCTGTTTTTT. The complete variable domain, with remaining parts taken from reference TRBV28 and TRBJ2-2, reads DVKVTQSSRYLVKRTGEKVFLECVQDMDHENMFWYRQDPGLGLRLIYFSYDVKMKEKGDIPEGYSVSREKKERFSLILESASTNQTSMYLCASIHRPRGTGELFFGEGSRLTVL.

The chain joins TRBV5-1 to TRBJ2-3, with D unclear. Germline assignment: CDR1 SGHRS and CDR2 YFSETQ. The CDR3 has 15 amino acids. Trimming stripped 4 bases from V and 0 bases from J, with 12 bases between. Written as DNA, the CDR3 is TGCGCCAGCAGCAATAGCCCGGGTAGCACAGATACGCAGTATTTT. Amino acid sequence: CASSNSPGSTDTQYF.

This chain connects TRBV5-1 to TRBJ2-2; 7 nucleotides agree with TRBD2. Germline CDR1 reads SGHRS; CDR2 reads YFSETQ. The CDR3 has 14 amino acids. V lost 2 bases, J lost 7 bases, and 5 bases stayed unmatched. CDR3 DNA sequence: TGCGCCAGCAGCTTAAATCGGGAGGACGGGGAGCTGTTTTTT. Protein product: CASSLNREDGELFF.

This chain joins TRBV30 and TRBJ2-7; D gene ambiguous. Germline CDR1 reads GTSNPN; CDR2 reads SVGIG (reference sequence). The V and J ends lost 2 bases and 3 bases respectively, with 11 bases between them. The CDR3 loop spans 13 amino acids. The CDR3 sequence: CAWSKSSSYEQYF. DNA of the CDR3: TGTGCCTGGAGTAAAAGTAGTAGCTACGAGCAGTACTTC.

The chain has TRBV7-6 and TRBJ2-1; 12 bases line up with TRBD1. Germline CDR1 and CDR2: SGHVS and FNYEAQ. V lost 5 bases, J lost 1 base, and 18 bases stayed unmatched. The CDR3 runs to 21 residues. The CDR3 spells CASSDTSIVGTGGQSYNEQFF. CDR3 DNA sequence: TGTGCCAGCAGCGATACCAGTATAGTTGGGACAGGGGGCCAATCCTACAATGAGCAGTTCTTC.

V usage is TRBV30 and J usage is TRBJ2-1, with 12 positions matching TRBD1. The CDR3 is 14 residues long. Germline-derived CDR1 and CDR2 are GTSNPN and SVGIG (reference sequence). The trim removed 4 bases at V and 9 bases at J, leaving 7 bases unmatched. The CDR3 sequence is CAWKGDRGLGEQFF. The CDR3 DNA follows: TGTGCCTGGAAGGGGGACAGGGGGCTTGGTGAGCAGTTCTTC.